Listed below are T cell receptor beta chains from one sample, sequenced in a study of blood T cell repertoires in COVID-19. TCRdb's copy holds only in-frame clones and misses some; the assay was immunoSEQ multiplex PCR. The profile shows 300,000 to 350,000 clones, nearly 90% of them singletons. Sequenced input: peripheral blood. Source of these receptors: a middle-aged woman with COVID-19, enrolled during active disease. Each CDR3 is given with its conserved first and last residue. The D gene is left open where the match is weak.

>NA|TRBV5-1
CASSPTGGGGSGNTIYF
>NA|TRBV3-1/TRBV3-2
CASSRGGSAEAFF
>TRBD1|TRBV25-1
CASSDTGARGYTF
>NA|TRBV7-9
CASSKDSAQRDTEAFF
>TRBD1|TRBV5-7
CASSRKQGGEETQYF
>TRBD1|TRBV6-5
CASSYSDRGQSYGYTF
>TRBD1|TRBV19
CASSMKTGGGDTQYF
>NA|TRBV19
CASSVGGMNTEAFF
>TRBD2|TRBV28
CASRLSGGANNEQFF
>NA|TRBV7-9
CASSHERQGHTEAFF
>TRBD1|TRBV2
CASRKRGQGATGTYEQYF
>TRBD1|TRBV11-3
CASSLDVGTGAAEAFF
>NA|TRBV19
CASTGQVGNQPQHF
>NA|TRBV7-9
CASSLRTAGTQYF
>NA|TRBV10-3
CAISESWGRTYNEQFF
>NA|TRBV7-8
CASSLGTAALKLFF
>NA|TRBV27
CASSPPRGLPYNEQFF
>NA|TRBV6-1
CASSEAQNQPQHF
>NA|TRBV7-9
CASSPPGGSINYGYTF
>NA|TRBV30
CAWSVEAENTEAFF
>NA|TRBV24-1
CATHFDSRLIDSSGYNEQFF
>TRBD1|TRBV2
CASFSGQFNQPQHF
>TRBD2|TRBV18
CASSPRSGGLDTQYF
>NA|TRBV9
CASSPDDSSSTDTQYF
>NA|TRBV9
CASSATGSAEAFF
>TRBD1|TRBV28
CASSPPGGRVYGYTF
>NA|TRBV5-1
CASSRQLEETQYF
>NA|TRBV29-1
CSVEDPDRINYGYTF
>NA|TRBV25-1
CASSDPTTGGVYGYTF
>TRBD1|TRBV6-6
CASSRDRVFTDTQYF
>TRBD1|TRBV11-2
CASSLTGQGTWNEQFF
>TRBD1|TRBV28
CASSLSGGGYTF
>NA|TRBV12-3/TRBV12-4
CASSLSGSPLHF
>NA|TRBV7-9
CASSPFGGARNSPLHF
>TRBD1|TRBV5-4
CASKLPGQGVDGYTF
>NA|TRBV12-3/TRBV12-4
CASSSPGNYGYTF
>NA|TRBV10-1
CASSERGDTPAFF
>NA|TRBV4-1
CASSQDLGEYSPLHF
>TRBD1|TRBV6-5
CASISTGGAGYTF
>TRBD1|TRBV27
CASSAWDSLYGYTF
>NA|TRBV29-1
CSAAPGEWGETQYF
>TRBD2|TRBV18
CASSPRNLAGVSTGELFF